This T cell receptor (beta chain) appears in the sequencing data of a study of blood T cell repertoires in COVID-19. Measured with immunoSEQ multiplex PCR; TCRdb has only the in-frame clones, and not every one. The top ten hold roughly 3.5% of the sample, which has about 240,000 clones, approximately 83% seen once. This CDR3 spans 17 amino acids. With 4 bases removed from V and 1 base from J, the gap between germline ends came to 20 bases. Germline CDR1 is SGHRS and CDR2 is YFSETQ. Participants were aged about 18 to 90 years, lived in roughly 25 US areas, and enrolled virtually. Participants had their cohort set by participant-reported clinical history.

Material for sequencing was PBMCs or T cells enriched from blood (not recorded which). The V gene is TRBV5-1, the J gene TRBJ2-5, with D possibly being TRBD1 (7 bases). The clonotype originates from a woman between 40 and 55 years old with acute COVID-19. CDR3 sequence: CASSGQQGGFPQETQYF. CDR3 nucleotides: TGCGCCAGCAGCGGTCAGCAGGGGGGATTTCCCCAAGAGACCCAGTACTTC.